The rows below give T cell receptor beta chains drawn from one sample of a study of blood T cell repertoires in COVID-19. Generated by immunoSEQ multiplex PCR, the TCRdb table keeps only in-frame clones and is missing some. The sample lists 200,000 to 300,000 clones, about four fifths occurring once. Material: peripheral blood. Receptor source: a woman of 80 years or more with COVID-19, enrolled during active disease. The conserved cysteine and the conserved F or W are not part of the CDR3 here. Where a row states a size, it is once, few, many or the class of an expanded clone; other rows omit it.

-	TRBV2	TRBJ1-5	ASRPRQSNQPQH
once	TRBV5-8	TRBJ1-5	ASSYSRETQH
once	TRBV18	TRBJ2-5	ASSPPVGETQY
-	TRBV6-2/TRBV6-3	TRBJ2-7	ASSYGWSEQY
once	TRBV5-8	TRBJ1-6	ASSLGDSRNSPLH
-	TRBV3-1/TRBV3-2	TRBJ2-1	ASSRGTPGLAGGPLYNEQF
-	TRBV27	TRBJ1-2	ASSYTGVANYGYT
-	TRBV7-2	TRBJ2-3	ASSPSSVLSTDTQY
-	TRBV19	TRBJ2-7	ASSRSGTGFSYEQY
few	TRBV24-1	TRBJ2-4	ATSDSGLAGMQNIQY
-	TRBV7-3	TRBJ1-1	ASSPGTGIMNTEAF
-	TRBV18	TRBJ2-7	ASSPDRNEQY
few	TRBV28	TRBJ1-5	ASSWAFQPQH
few	TRBV10-2	TRBJ2-7	ASSTGGLSYEQY
-	TRBV24-1	TRBJ2-5	ATSGAGGYQETQY
-	TRBV4-1	TRBJ2-5	ASRLGLGQETQY
-	TRBV18	TRBJ2-5	ASSPGTGNWETQY
-	TRBV5-1	TRBJ2-2	ASSLQVSNTGELF
few	TRBV30	TRBJ1-5	AWTGQGQKQPQH
-	TRBV27	TRBJ2-3	ASSPGQFTDTQY
-	TRBV9	TRBJ2-2	ASSDRQGKDTGELF
-	TRBV29-1	TRBJ1-1	SVVGLTGALEAF
-	TRBV7-3	TRBJ1-1	ASRGPTGTETEAF
-	TRBV27	TRBJ1-1	ASSPRTGKAF
-	TRBV6-5	TRBJ2-7	ASSYKRNLYEQY